The next 4 T cell receptor beta chains were all read from a single sample in a study of a mutant IDH1 vaccine in newly diagnosed glioma. As to time point: baseline, week 1 (first vaccination visit). The treatment was: pre-vaccination baseline after standard-of-care therapy. Clones were read by immunoSEQ multiplex PCR, and TCRdb kept only the in-frame ones, dropping some. The sample lists over 30,000 clones, about three quarters occurring once. Source: peripheral blood mononuclear cells (PBMCs), taken from a glioma patient treated with radiotherapy, temozolomide or both. The origin of the receptors is a middle-aged man with glioma. Some clones in this sample may be carry-over from other donors' samples.

The J gene is TRBJ2-1, the V gene TRBV7-9, with 7 bases matching TRBD2. The CDR3 extends over 14 amino acids. Germline assignment: CDR1 SEHNR and CDR2 FQNEAQ (reference sequence). J lost 4 bases, V lost 3 bases, and 3 bases had no gene match. Here the CDR3 reads CASSLISGYNEQFF. CDR3 in DNA: TGTGCCAGCAGCTTGATTAGCGGGTACAATGAGCAGTTCTTC.

V is TRBV27 and J is TRBJ1-2; no definite D call. The CDR3 length is 14 residues. CDR1 is MNHEY and CDR2 is SMNVEV in the germline V gene (reference sequence). Trimming cost V 5 bases and J 6 bases, with 16 bases left between them. CDR3: CASSRLADSNGYTF. As DNA, the CDR3 is TGTGCCAGCAGTAGGCTAGCTGACTCGAATGGCTACACCTTC.

The chain carries TRBV4-1 and TRBJ2-2; 8 nucleotides line up with TRBD2. The length of the CDR3 is 16 residues. Germline CDR1 MGHRA, CDR2 YSYEKL. After removal of 4 bases from V and 6 bases from J, the junction contained 10 bases not matched to a gene. DNA for the CDR3: TGCGCCAGCAGCCTATCGGCGGGAGGAAGTCCCGGGGAGCTGTTTTTT. The encoded protein is CASSLSAGGSPGELFF.

This chain joins TRBV7-8 and TRBJ2-4; D is unclear. Trimming removed 5 bases at V and 2 bases at J, with 16 bases between. CDR1 and CDR2 (germline): SGHVS, FQNEAQ. The CDR3 is 16 amino acids. The CDR3 spells CASSPEPFLSKNIQYF. DNA for the CDR3: TGTGCCAGCAGCCCCGAACCCTTTCTTTCCAAAAACATTCAGTACTTC.